A selection of T cell receptor beta chains follows, all from one sample in a study of T cell responses to AZD1222 COVID-19 vaccine. Generated by immunoSEQ multiplex PCR, the TCRdb table keeps only in-frame clones and is missing some. The data hold about 200,000 clones, with approximately 94% observed a single time. The sequenced sample was peripheral blood, obtained on day 0 of MenACWY control vaccination. The source of these receptors is an adult in good health. Both conserved end residues are part of each CDR3. Fields, in order: V gene, D gene, J gene, CDR3 DNA, CDR3 protein. D genes are given only for firm matches.

V: TRBV7-2
D: NA
J: TRBJ1-1
DNA: TGTGCCAGCAGTTTGATAGGGCCTCAATCTGAAGCTTTCTTT
CDR3: CASSLIGPQSEAFF

V: TRBV2
D: NA
J: TRBJ1-2
DNA: TGTGCCAGCAGTGCATTAGAGAGATCCGGCTACACCTTC
CDR3: CASSALERSGYTF

V: TRBV5-1
D: TRBD1
J: TRBJ1-1
DNA: TGCGCCAGCAGCCCCCGACAGGGGCGCACTGAAGCTTTCTTT
CDR3: CASSPRQGRTEAFF

V: TRBV4-2
D: TRBD2
J: TRBJ2-7
DNA: TGTGCCAGCAGCCGCAGCGGGAGCTCCTACGAGCAGTACTTC
CDR3: CASSRSGSSYEQYF

V: TRBV11-3
D: TRBD2
J: TRBJ2-4
DNA: TGTGCCAGCAGCAGAACTAGCGGGGTTAAAAACATTCAGTACTTC
CDR3: CASSRTSGVKNIQYF

V: TRBV18
D: NA
J: TRBJ1-2
DNA: TGTGCCAGCTCACCAAAGTCACAGAACTATGGCTACACCTTC
CDR3: CASSPKSQNYGYTF

V: TRBV18
D: TRBD1
J: TRBJ2-7
DNA: TGTGCCAGCTCACCGGGGACAGGGGGCCTCGAGCAGTACTTC
CDR3: CASSPGTGGLEQYF

V: TRBV9
D: NA
J: TRBJ1-6
DNA: TGTGCCAGCAGCGTCGGGATTTCTGGTTCACCCCTCCACTTT
CDR3: CASSVGISGSPLHF

V: TRBV14
D: NA
J: TRBJ1-1
DNA: TGTGCCAGCAGCCAACAGGGGTGGGAGAGTACTGAAGCTTTCTTT
CDR3: CASSQQGWESTEAFF

V: TRBV19
D: NA
J: TRBJ1-1
DNA: TGTGCCAGTAGTATAGACTGGGGGGCGACTGAAGCTTTCTTT
CDR3: CASSIDWGATEAFF